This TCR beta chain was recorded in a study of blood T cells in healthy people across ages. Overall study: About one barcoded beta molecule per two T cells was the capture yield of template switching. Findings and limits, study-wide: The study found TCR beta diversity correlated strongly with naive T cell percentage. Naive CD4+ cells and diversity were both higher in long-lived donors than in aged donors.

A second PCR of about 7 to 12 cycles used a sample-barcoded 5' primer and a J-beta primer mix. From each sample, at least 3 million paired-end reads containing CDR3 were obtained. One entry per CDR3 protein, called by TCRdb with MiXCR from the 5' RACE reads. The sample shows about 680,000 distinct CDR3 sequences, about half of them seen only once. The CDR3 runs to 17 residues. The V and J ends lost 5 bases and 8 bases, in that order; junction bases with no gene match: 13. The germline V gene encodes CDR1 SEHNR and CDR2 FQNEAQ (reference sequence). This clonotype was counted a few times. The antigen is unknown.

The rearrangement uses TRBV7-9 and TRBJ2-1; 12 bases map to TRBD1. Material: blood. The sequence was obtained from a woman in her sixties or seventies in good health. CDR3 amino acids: CASSERKRDRGRDEQFF. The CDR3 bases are TGTGCCAGCAGCGAACGGAAGCGGGACAGGGGGCGTGATGAGCAGTTCTTC. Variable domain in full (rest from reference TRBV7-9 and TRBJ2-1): DTGVSQNPRHKITKRGQNVTFRCDPISEHNRLYWYRQTLGQGPEFLTYFQNEAQLEKSRLLSDRFSAERPKGSFSTLEIQRTEQGDSAMYLCASSERKRDRGRDEQFFGPGTRLTVL.